This T cell receptor (beta chain) was sequenced for a study of response to subunit inactivated influenza vaccine (dated by TCRdb to 2016 to 2018). Some background on the complete study: The study used deep quantitative T cell receptor repertoire profiling to track responses to a trivalent subunit inactivated influenza vaccine.

Study-wide conclusions, independent of this receptor: The authors proposed that each seasonal influenza vaccination may bring in only a limited number of new T cells.

The method was RT-PCR. These reads were obtained on an Illumina HiSeq 2500. Starting from the raw public reads, TCRdb applied fastp trimming at Q25, assembled clones with MiXCR and retained in-frame beta chains. Rows are combined by CDR3 protein, so each entry shows the most common genes and DNA. The sample has 750,000 to 850,000 distinct CDR3 sequences on record, around 20% of them singletons. Together, the top ten hold around 9.9% of the sample. As regards this clonotype: The clone's antigen remains unknown. No clone much larger than this one lies a single base away; base qualities are absent.

The sequences come from PBMCs from blood, collected less than 6 days after vaccination. The sequence was obtained from a man in his fifties who received an inactivated influenza vaccine. Donor details come from another sample of the same person, matched by shared clones.

CDR3 loop: CASSLGRQGIYNEQFF. The base sequence is TGTGCCAGCAGCTTAGGTCGACAGGGGATTTACAATGAGCAGTTCTTC. The rearrangement combines TRBV7-2 with TRBJ2-1, with 8 middle bases fitting TRBD1. CDR1 and CDR2 were assigned from the germline V gene as SGHTA and FQGNSA. The V end gives up 1 base and the J end 4 bases, leaving 6 bases in the junction not matched to a gene. Including the terminal cysteine and phenylalanine, the CDR3 comprises 16 residues. The read is trimmed to its CDR3 DNA, 48 bases read in frame from base 1.